The 8 T cell receptor beta chains below come from one sample, sequenced in a study of long-term antiretroviral therapy in people with HIV. Survey level was the resolution at which the v3.0 immunoSEQ assay ran. Assay: immunoSEQ multiplex PCR; the TCRdb copy retains only in-frame clones and omits some. The sample has approximately 15,000 clones, roughly 87% seen once. The material sequenced was unsorted PBMCs, taken 6.2 years after starting antiretroviral therapy. Receptor source: a man in his forties or fifties with HIV.

The chain uses TRBV28 and TRBJ2-7; perhaps D is TRBD1 or TRBD2 (5 bases each). The CDR3 loop spans 13 amino acids. V shed 6 bases and J shed 6 bases, with 15 bases lying between them. Per germline, CDR1 MDHEN and CDR2 SYDVKM. CDR3 region: CASRSRGRGEQYF. Written as DNA, the CDR3 is TGTGCCAGCAGGTCGAGGGGTAGAGGCGAGCAGTACTTC.

The chain employs TRBV19 and TRBJ2-7; D gene ambiguous. Germline lookup yields CDR1 LNHDA and CDR2 SQIVND (reference sequence). Trimming took off 7 bases at V and 7 bases at J, with 17 bases between the two ends. The CDR3 spans 13 residues. CDR3: CASKGLRHPEQYF. DNA for the CDR3: TGTGCCAGTAAAGGCCTCAGGCATCCGGAGCAGTACTTC.

This sequence joins TRBV7-3 and TRBJ2-1; D is possibly TRBD1 (5 bases). This CDR3 spans 13 amino acids. The germline gives CDR1 SGHTA, CDR2 FQGTGA. V lost 2 bases to trimming and J lost 9 bases, with 11 bases between them. The CDR3 sequence is CASSLGGALEQFF. CDR3 sequence (DNA): TGTGCCAGCAGCTTAGGTGGGGCCCTTGAGCAGTTCTTC.

J is TRBJ2-7 and V is TRBV14; D unresolved. V lost 0 bases, J lost 3 bases, and 9 bases lay in between. The CDR3 has 14 residues. In germline, CDR1 is SGHDN, CDR2 FVKESK. The CDR3 nucleotides are TGTGCCAGCAGCCAAGATCTTACCGGCTACGAGCAGTACTTC. Translation gives CASSQDLTGYEQYF. Drawing the rest from reference TRBV14 and TRBJ2-7, the complete variable domain is EAGVTQFPSHSVIEKGQTVTLRCDPISGHDNLYWYRRVMGKEIKFLLHFVKESKQDESGMPNNRFLAERTGGTYSTLKVQPAELEDSGVYFCASSQDLTGYEQYFGPGTRLTVT.

The rearrangement joins TRBV30 to TRBJ1-1; no clear D gene. The CDR3 spans 11 residues. The germline V and J ends were trimmed by 8 bases and 6 bases, with 13 bases remaining between them. CDR1 and CDR2 from the germline V gene are GTSNPN and SVGIG (reference sequence). The CDR3 protein is CAAPSGAEAFF. CDR3 bases: TGTGCCGCCCCGTCGGGAGCTGAAGCTTTCTTT.

V is TRBV9 and J is TRBJ1-1; no clear D. Germline CDR1 is SGDLS and CDR2 is YYNGEE. The ends were cut back, 0 bases at V and 1 base at J, with 4 bases in the middle. This CDR3 spans 13 amino acids. The CDR3 sequence: CASSVEENTEAFF. The CDR3 DNA sequence: TGTGCCAGCAGCGTAGAAGAGAACACTGAAGCTTTCTTT.

The chain is built from TRBV11-2 and TRBJ1-3; 8 positions agree with TRBD1. This CDR3 is built from 16 residues. V lost 5 bases to trimming and J lost 2 bases; unmatched junction nucleotides: 8. The germline CDR1 and CDR2 sequences are SGHAT and FQNNGV. CDR3 in amino acids: CASSLPQGQAGNTIYF. DNA of the CDR3: TGTGCCAGCAGCCTACCACAGGGACAGGCTGGAAACACCATATATTTT.

V gene TRBV28 combines with J gene TRBJ1-2; TRBD1 matches 7 bases. CDR1 is MDHEN, CDR2 SYDVKM, per germline. The CDR3 is made up of 16 amino acids. Losses at the gene ends were 5 bases for V and 4 bases for J; bases not matched to a gene: 13. CDR3 in DNA: TGTGCCAGCAGTCCCAAGACAGGGAGAGGTGGCTATGGCTACACCTTC. This translates into CASSPKTGRGGYGYTF.